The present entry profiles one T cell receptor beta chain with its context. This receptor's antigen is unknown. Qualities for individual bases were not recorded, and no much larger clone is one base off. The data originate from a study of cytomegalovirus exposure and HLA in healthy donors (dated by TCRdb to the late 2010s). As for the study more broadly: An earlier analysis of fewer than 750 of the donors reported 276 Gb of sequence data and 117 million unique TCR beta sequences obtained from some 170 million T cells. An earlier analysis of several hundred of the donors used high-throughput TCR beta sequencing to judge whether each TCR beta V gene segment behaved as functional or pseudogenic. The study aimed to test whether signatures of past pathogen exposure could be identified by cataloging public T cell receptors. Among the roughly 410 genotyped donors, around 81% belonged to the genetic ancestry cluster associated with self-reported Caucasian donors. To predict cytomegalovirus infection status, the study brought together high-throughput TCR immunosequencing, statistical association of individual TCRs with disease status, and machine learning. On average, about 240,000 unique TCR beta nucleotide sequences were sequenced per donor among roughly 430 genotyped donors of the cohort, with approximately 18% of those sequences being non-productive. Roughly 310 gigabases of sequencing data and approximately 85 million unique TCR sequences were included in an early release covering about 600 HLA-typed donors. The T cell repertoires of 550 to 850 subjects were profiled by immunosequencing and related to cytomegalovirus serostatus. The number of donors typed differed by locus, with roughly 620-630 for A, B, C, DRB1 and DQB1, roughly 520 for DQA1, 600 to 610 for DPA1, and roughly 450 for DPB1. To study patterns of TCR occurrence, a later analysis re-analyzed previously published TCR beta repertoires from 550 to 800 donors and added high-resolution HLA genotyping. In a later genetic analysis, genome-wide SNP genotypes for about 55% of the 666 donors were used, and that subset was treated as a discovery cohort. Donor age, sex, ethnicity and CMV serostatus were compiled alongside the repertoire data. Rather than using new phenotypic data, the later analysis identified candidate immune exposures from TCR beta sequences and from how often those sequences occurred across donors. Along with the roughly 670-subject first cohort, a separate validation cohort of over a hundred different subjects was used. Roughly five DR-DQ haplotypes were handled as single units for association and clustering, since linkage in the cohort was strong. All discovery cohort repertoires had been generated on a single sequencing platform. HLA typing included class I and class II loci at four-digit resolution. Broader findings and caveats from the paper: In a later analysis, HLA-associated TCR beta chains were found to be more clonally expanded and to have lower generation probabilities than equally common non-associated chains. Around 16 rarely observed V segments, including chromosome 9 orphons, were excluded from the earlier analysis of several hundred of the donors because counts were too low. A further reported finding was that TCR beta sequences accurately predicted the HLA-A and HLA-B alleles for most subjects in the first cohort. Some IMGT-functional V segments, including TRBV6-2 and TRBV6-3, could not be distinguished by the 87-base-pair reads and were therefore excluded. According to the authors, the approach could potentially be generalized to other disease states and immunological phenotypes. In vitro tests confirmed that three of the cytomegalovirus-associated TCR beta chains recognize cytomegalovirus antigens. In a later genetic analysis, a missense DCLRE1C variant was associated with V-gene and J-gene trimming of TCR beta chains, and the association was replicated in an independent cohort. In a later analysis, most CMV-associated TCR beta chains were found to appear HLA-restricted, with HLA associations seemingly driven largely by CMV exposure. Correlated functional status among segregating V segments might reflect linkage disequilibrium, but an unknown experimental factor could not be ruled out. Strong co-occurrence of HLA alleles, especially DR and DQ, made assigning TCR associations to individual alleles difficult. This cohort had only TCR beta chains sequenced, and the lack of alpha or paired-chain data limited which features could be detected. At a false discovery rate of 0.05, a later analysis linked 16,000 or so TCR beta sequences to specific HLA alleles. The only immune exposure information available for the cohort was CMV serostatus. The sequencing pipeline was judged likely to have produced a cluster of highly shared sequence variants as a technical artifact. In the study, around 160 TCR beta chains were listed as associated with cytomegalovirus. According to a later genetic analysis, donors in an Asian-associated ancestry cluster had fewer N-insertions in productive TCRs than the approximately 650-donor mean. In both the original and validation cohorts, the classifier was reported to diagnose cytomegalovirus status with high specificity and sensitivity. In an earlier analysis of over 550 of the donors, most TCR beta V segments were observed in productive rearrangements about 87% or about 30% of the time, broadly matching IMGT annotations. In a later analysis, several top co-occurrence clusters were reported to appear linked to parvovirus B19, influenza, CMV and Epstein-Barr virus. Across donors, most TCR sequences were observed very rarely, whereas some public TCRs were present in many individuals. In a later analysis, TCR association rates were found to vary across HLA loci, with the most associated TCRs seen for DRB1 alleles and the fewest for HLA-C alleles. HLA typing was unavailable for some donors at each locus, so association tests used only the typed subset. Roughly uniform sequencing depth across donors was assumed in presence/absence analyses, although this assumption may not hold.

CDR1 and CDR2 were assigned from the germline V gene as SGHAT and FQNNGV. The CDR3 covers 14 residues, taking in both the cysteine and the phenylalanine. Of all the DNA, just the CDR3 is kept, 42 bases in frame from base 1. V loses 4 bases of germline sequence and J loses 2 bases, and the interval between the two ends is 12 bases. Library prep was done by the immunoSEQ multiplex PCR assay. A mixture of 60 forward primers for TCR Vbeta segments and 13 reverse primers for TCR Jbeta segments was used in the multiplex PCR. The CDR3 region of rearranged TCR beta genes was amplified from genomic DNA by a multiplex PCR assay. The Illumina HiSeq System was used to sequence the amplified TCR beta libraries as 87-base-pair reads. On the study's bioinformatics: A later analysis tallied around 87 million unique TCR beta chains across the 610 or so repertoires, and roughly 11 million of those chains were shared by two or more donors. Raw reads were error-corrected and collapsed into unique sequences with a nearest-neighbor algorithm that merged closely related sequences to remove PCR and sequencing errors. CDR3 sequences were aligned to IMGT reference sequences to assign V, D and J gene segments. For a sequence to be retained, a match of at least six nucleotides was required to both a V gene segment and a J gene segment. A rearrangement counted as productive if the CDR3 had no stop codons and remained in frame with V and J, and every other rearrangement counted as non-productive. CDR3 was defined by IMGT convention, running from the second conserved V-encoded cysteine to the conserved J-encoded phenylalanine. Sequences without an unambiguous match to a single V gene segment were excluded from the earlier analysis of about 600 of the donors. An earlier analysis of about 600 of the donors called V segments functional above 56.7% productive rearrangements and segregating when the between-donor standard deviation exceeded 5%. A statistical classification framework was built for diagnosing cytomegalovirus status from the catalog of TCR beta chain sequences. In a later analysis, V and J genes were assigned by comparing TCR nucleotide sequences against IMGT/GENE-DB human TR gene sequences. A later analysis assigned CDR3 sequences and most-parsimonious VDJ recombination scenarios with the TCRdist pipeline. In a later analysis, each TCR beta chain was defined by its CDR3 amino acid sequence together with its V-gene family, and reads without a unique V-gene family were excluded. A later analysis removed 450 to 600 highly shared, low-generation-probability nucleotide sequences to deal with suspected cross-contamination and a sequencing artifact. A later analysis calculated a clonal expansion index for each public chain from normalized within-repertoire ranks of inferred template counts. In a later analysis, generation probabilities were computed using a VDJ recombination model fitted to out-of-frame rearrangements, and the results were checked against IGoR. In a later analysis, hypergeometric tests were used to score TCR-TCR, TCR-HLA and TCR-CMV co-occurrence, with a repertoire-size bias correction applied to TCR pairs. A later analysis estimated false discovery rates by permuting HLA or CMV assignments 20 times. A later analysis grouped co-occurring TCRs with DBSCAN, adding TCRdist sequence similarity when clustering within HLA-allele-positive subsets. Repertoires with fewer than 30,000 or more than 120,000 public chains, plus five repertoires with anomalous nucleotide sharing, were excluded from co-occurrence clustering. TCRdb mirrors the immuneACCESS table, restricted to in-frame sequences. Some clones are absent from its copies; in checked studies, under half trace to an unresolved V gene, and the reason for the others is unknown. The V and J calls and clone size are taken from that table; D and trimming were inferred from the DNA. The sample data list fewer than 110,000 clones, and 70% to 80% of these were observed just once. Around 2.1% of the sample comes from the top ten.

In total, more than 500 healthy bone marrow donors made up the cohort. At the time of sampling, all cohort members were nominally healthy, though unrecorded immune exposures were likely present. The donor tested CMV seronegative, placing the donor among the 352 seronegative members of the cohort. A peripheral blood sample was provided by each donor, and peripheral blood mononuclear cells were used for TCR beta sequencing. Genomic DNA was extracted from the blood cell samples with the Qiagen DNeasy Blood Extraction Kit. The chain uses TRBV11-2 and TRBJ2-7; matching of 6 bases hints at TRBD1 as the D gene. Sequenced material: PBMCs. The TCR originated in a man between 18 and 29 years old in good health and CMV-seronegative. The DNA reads TGTGCCAGCAGCTCACGGCCAGGGGCCTACGAGCAGTACTTC. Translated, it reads CASSSRPGAYEQYF.